One sample yielded the 9 T cell receptor beta chains listed below, sequenced in a study of T cell responses to AZD1222 COVID-19 vaccine. Sequencing used immunoSEQ multiplex PCR; TCRdb keeps in-frame clones, though not all of them. The data show 100,000 to 150,000 clones, with around 83% seen just once and over 25% held by the top ten. Sequencing was performed on peripheral blood, taken 28 days after the second AZD1222 dose. Source of these receptors: an adult who received the AZD1222 COVID-19 vaccine.

The chain has TRBV2 and TRBJ2-7; TRBD2 aligns across 8 bases. The germline gives CDR1 SNHLY, CDR2 FYNNEI. This CDR3 has 15 amino acids. V lost 9 bases, J lost 6 bases, and 16 bases stayed unmatched. The CDR3, as DNA: TGTGCCAGTCTCACTCAGCCGGGGGGGTACGGCGAGCAGTACTTC. Amino acid sequence: CASLTQPGGYGEQYF. The complete variable domain, with remaining parts taken from reference TRBV2 and TRBJ2-7, reads EPEVTQTPSHQVTQMGQEVILRCVPISNHLYFYWYRQILGQKVEFLVSFYNNEISEKSEIFDDQFSVERPDGSNFTLKIRSTKLEDSAMYFCASLTQPGGYGEQYFGPGTRLTVT.

The rearrangement joins TRBV19 to TRBJ2-1, with 10 positions matching TRBD1. The J segment lost 4 bases and the V segment lost 10 bases, leaving 7 bases of the junction unmatched. Germline assignment: CDR1 LNHDA and CDR2 SQIVND (reference sequence). The CDR3 totals 14 residues. The CDR3 sequence is CATHWTGGYNEQFF. The DNA of the CDR3 is TGTGCCACTCATTGGACAGGGGGGTACAATGAGCAGTTCTTC. Full variable domain (missing parts from reference TRBV19 and TRBJ2-1): DGGITQSPKYLFRKEGQNVTLSCEQNLNHDAMYWYRQDPGQGLRLIYYSQIVNDFQKGDIAEGYSVSREKKESFPLTVTSAQKNPTAFYLCATHWTGGYNEQFFGPGTRLTVL.

The gene calls are TRBV7-6 and TRBJ1-1, with 11 nucleotides matching TRBD1. The ends lost 5 bases at V and 2 bases at J; junction bases unmatched: 4. The CDR3 is 15 amino acids. Germline V gene data show CDR1 as SGHVS and CDR2 as FNYEAQ. The chain's CDR3 is CASSLGQGANTEAFF. CDR3 nucleotides: TGTGCCAGCAGCCTAGGACAGGGGGCCAACACTGAAGCTTTCTTT.

The chain uses TRBV7-3 and TRBJ2-5; D not resolved. Germline CDR1 reads SGHTA; CDR2 reads FQGTGA. V lost 5 bases to trimming and J lost 2 bases, with 9 bases between them. The CDR3 spans 13 residues. The CDR3 DNA is TGTGCCAGCAGCAGACATTTTCAAGAGACCCAGTACTTC. Its translation: CASSRHFQETQYF.

The chain recombines TRBV5-1 with TRBJ1-4, with D possibly being TRBD1 (5 bases). The germline V gene encodes CDR1 SGHRS and CDR2 YFSETQ. Between the trimmed V and J ends, which lost 3 bases and 8 bases, there was a span of 17 bases. The length of the CDR3 is 15 residues. CDR3 region: CASSYGRGDGEKLFF. Written as DNA, the CDR3 is TGCGCCAGCAGCTACGGACGAGGGGACGGAGAAAAACTGTTTTTT.

This rearrangement joins TRBV5-1 to TRBJ2-1, with TRBD2 matching 14 bases. This CDR3 contains 15 residues. The J segment lost 9 bases and the V segment lost 4 bases, leaving 6 bases of the junction unmatched. CDR1 SGHRS and CDR2 YFSETQ come from the germline V gene. The CDR3 coding sequence is TGCGCCAGCAGCCCGACTAGCGGGGGGGCCAGTGAGCAGTTCTTC. It is translated as CASSPTSGGASEQFF.

The chain has TRBV19 and TRBJ1-6; 7 bases fit TRBD1. CDR1 LNHDA and CDR2 SQIVND come from the germline V gene (reference sequence). The CDR3 extends over 15 amino acids. Trimming cost V 3 bases and J 4 bases; bases outside gene matches: 3. CDR3 in amino acids: CASSISQGYNSPLHF. The CDR3 DNA reads as TGTGCCAGTAGTATCTCACAGGGGTATAATTCACCCCTCCACTTT.

V gene TRBV7-2 combines with J gene TRBJ2-5; 12 nucleotides align to TRBD2. The CDR3 runs to 17 residues. Germline-derived CDR1 and CDR2 are SGHTA and FQGNSA. Trimming took 5 bases from V and 5 from J; bases not matched to a gene: 12. This CDR3 reads CASSRKLAGGPGETQYF. CDR3 DNA: TGTGCCAGCAGCCGGAAGCTAGCGGGGGGGCCGGGGGAGACCCAGTACTTC.

This chain connects TRBV5-6 to TRBJ1-5; D is perhaps TRBD1 (5 bases). The CDR3 contains 14 residues. Germline loops: CDR1 SGHDT, CDR2 YYEEEE. Trimming took 0 bases from V and 9 from J, leaving 13 bases between them. CDR3 region: CASSLAGGIMPQHF. In DNA, the CDR3 is TGTGCCAGCAGCTTGGCCGGGGGTATCATGCCCCAGCATTTT.